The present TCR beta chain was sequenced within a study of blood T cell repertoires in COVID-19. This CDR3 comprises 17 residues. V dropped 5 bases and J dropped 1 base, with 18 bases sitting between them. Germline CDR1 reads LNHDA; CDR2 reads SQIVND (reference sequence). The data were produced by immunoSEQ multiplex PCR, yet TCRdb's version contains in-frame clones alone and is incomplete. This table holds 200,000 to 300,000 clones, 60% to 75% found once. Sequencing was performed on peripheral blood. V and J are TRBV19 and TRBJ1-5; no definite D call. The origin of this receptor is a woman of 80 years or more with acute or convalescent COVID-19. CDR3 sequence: CASSPISSHRSNQPQHF. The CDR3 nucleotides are TGTGCCAGTAGTCCCATCTCCTCCCACAGAAGCAATCAGCCCCAGCATTTT.